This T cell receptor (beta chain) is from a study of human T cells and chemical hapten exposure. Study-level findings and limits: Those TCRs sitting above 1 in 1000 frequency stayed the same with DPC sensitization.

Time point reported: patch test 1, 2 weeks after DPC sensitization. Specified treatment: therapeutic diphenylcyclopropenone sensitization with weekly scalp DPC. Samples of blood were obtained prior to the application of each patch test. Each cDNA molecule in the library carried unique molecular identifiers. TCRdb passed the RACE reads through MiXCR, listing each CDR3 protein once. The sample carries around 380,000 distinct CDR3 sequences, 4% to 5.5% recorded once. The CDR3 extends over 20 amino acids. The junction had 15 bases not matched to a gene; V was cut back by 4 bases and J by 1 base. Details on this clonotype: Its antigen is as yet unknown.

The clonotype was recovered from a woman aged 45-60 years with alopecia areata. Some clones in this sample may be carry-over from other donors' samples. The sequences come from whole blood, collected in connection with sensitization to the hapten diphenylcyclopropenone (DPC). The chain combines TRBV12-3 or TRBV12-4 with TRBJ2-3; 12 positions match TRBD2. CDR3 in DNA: TGTGCCAGCAGTTCCCCCCCGGCCCCTAGCGGGGGGGGGCGCACAGATACGCAGTATTTT. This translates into CASSSPPAPSGGGRTDTQYF.